The rows below give T cell receptor beta chains drawn from one sample of a study of tumor-infiltrating lymphocytes in primary liver carcinoma. From the multiplex PCR reads, TCRdb called clonotypes with MiXCR, one entry per CDR3 protein. Seen here are approximately 190,000 distinct CDR3 sequences, about 82% observed once, and the top ten hold around 18%. The specimen sequenced was tumor tissue from primary liver carcinoma. These TCRs come from a man in his forties with primary liver carcinoma and hepatitis B virus infection. Each CDR3 is given with its conserved first and last residue. A D gene is named only where the DNA matches it firmly. Not every row has a clone size; where given, it reads once, few, many or a size class.

J	V	size	D	CDR3	DNA
TRBJ2-1	TRBV28	-	-	CTSSLVMAEQFF	TGTACCAGCAGCCTAGTCATGGCTGAGCAGTTCTTC
TRBJ1-1	TRBV4-1	-	TRBD1	CTSRRSGEGQTEAFF	TGCACCAGCAGACGATCAGGGGAGGGACAGACTGAAGCTTTCTTT
TRBJ2-6	TRBV7-3	few	-	CASSFPGSGANVLTF	TGTGCCAGCAGCTTCCCAGGGTCTGGGGCCAACGTCCTGACTTTC
TRBJ2-5	TRBV29-1	-	-	CSVRVPGHAIETQYF	TGCAGCGTCCGAGTCCCGGGACATGCGATTGAGACCCAGTACTTC
TRBJ2-1	TRBV29-1	few	-	CSALRGNNEQFF	TGCAGTGCGTTGAGGGGGAACAATGAGCAGTTCTTC
TRBJ2-7	TRBV12-3/TRBV12-4	once	-	CARSLGGAREQYF	TGTGCCAGGAGCTTAGGGGGGGCAAGGGAGCAGTACTTC
TRBJ2-1	TRBV5-4	many	-	CASRRQGSHNEQFF	TGTGCCAGCAGACGCCAAGGGAGCCACAATGAGCAGTTCTTC
TRBJ1-2	TRBV29-1	-	-	CSVEFDRLGIGYTF	TGCAGCGTTGAATTCGACAGACTCGGTATTGGCTACACTTTC
TRBJ1-2	TRBV4-2	-	-	CASSRDPSGMDYGYTF	TGTGCCAGCAGCCGAGATCCTTCAGGGATGGACTATGGCTACACCTTC
TRBJ2-3	TRBV4-1	many	TRBD2	CASSQGGGLAGGPDTQYF	TGCGCCAGCAGCCAAGGGGGGGGACTAGCGGGAGGACCAGATACGCAGTATTTT
TRBJ2-7	TRBV28	-	-	CDSSAPVEQYF	TGTGACAGCAGTGCCCCGGTCGAACAGTACTTC